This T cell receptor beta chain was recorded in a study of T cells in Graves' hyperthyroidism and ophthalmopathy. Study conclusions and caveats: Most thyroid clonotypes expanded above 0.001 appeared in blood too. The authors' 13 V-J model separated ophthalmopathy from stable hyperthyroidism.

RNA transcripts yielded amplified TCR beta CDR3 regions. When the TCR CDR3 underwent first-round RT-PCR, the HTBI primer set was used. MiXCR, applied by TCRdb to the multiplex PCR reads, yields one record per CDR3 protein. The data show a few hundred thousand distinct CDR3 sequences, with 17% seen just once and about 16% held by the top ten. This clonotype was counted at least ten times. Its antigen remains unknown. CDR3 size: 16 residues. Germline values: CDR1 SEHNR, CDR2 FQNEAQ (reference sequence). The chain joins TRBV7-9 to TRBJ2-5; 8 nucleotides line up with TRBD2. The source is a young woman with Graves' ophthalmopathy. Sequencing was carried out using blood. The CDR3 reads CAAGAGPAGAPGTQYF. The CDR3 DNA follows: TGTGCTGCAGGGGCAGGCCCAGCGGGGGCCCCGGGGACCCAGTACTTC. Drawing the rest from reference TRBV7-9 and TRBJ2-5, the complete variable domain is DTGVSQNPRHKITKRGQNVTFRCDPISEHNRLYWYRQTLGQGPEFLTYFQNEAQLEKSRLLSDRFSAERPKGSFSTLEIQRTEQGDSAMYLCAAGAGPAGAPGTQYFGPGTRLLVL.